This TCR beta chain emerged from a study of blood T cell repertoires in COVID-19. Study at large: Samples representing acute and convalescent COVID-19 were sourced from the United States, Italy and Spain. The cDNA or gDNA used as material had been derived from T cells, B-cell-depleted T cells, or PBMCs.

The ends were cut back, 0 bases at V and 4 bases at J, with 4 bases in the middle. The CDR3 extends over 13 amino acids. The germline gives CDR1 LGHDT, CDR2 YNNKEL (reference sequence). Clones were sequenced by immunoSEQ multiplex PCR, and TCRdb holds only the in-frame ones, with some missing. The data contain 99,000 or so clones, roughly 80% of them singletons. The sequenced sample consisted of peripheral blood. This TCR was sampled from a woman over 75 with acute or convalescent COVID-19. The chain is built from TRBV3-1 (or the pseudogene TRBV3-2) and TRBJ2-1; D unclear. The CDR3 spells CASSQDRYNEQFF. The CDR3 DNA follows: TGTGCCAGCAGCCAAGATCGGTACAATGAGCAGTTCTTC.